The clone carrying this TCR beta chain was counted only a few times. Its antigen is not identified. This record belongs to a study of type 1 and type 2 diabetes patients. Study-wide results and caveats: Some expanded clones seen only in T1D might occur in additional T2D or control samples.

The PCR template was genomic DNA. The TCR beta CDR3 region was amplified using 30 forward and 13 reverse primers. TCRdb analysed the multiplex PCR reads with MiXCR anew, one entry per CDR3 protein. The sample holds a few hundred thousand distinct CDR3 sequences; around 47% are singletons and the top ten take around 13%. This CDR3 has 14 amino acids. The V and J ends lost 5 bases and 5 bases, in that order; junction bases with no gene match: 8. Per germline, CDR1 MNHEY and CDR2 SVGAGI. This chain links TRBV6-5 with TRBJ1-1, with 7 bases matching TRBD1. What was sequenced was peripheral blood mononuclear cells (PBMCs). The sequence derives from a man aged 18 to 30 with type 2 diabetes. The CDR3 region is CASSNNPGGTEAFF. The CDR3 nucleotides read TGTGCCAGCAGTAACAATCCAGGGGGAACTGAAGCTTTCTTT.